The 3 T cell receptor beta chains given below trace back to one sample, sequenced in a study of T-cell reconstitution after alpha-beta-depleted transplantation in children (dated by TCRdb to the mid-2010s). Library preparation used PCR. Sequencing was performed on an Illumina HiSeq 2500. TCR libraries were prepared with molecular barcoding, using unique molecular identifiers to normalize TCRbeta repertoire quantification. TCRdb applied fastp at Q25 and MiXCR to the public reads, then kept only in-frame beta chains. Identical CDR3 proteins give one entry, which carries the most common genes and DNA. For this sample the table gives 350,000 to 450,000 distinct CDR3 sequences, of which 10% to 15% were detected only once. The biggest ten clones account for approximately 4.3% of the sample. Sample: PBMCs, taken from the stem cell graft. Source of these receptors: a human donor who donated a stem cell graft to a child with Fanconi anemia.

There are a few counts of this clonotype. The chain has TRBV7-2 and TRBJ2-1, with 7 bases lining up with TRBD1. Germline values: CDR1 SGHTA, CDR2 FQGNSA. The V segment lost 7 bases and the J segment 14 bases; nucleotides outside the gene matches: 8. CDR3 length equals 11 residues. CDR3 loop: CASTSDRAEFF. DNA of the CDR3: TGTGCCAGCACATCCGACAGGGCAGAGTTCTTC.

This chain joins TRBV5-6 and TRBJ2-1; 9 nucleotides agree with TRBD1. The germline gives CDR1 SGHDT, CDR2 YYEEEE. The V gene end was trimmed by 3 bases and the J gene end by 9 bases; junction bases not matched to a gene: 10. The CDR3 extends over 15 amino acids. Here the CDR3 reads CASSSSPGQGSEQFF. The DNA of the CDR3 is TGTGCCAGCAGCTCGTCACCGGGACAGGGAAGTGAGCAGTTCTTC.

This clonotype occurred many times. The chain combines TRBV7-2 with TRBJ2-3, with TRBD2 matching 9 bases. CDR3 size: 15 residues. After removal of 3 bases from V and 1 base from J, the junction contained 2 bases not matched to a gene. From germline, CDR1 is SGHTA and CDR2 FQGNSA. CDR3 in amino acids: CASSFVAGGTDTQYF. The CDR3 bases are TGTGCCAGCAGCTTCGTAGCGGGGGGCACAGATACGCAGTATTTT.